This T cell receptor beta chain was observed in a study of cytomegalovirus exposure and HLA in healthy donors. Profiled with immunoSEQ multiplex PCR; TCRdb holds only in-frame clones, not every one. The table shows 200,000 to 250,000 clones, with approximately 88% occurring only once. The study drew the donors from its roughly 130-subject validation cohort, separate from the 666-subject first cohort. Findings and limits, study-wide: CMV antigen specificity was confirmed in vitro for three CMV-associated chains.

V lost 6 bases and J lost 2, with 10 bases in between. Germline CDR1 and CDR2: MGHDK and SYGVNS. There are 13 residues in the CDR3. This clone was found once. The target antigen is unknown. The origin of this receptor is a young woman in good health and CMV-seropositive. The rearrangement uses TRBV25-1 and TRBJ2-5; no reliable D call. Material: PBMCs. CDR3 in amino acids: CASSLVGQETQYF. The CDR3 DNA sequence: TGTGCCAGCAGCCTGGTAGGGCAAGAGACCCAGTACTTC.